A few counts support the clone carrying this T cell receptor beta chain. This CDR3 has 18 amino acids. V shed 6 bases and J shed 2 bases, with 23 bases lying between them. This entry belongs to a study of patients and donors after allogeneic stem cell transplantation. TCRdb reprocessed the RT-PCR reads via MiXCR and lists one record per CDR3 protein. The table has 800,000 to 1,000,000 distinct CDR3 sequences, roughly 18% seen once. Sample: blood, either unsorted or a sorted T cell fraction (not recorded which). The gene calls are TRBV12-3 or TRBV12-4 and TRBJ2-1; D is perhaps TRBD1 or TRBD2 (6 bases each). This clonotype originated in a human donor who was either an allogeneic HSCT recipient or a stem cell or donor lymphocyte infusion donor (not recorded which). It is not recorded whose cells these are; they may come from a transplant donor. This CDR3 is CASSLNRDLGGPYNEQFF. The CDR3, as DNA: TGTGCCAGCAGCCTGAACCGGGACTTGGGGGGCCCCTACAATGAGCAGTTCTTC.